These 21 T cell receptor beta chains were sequenced from one sample in a study of blood T cell repertoires in COVID-19. Sequencing was performed with immunoSEQ multiplex PCR; in TCRdb, only in-frame clones are kept and a portion is missing. The sample has approximately 210,000 clones, roughly 80% seen once; the top ten hold around 5%. The sequenced material came from peripheral blood. All receptors come from a human donor in a cohort sampled during active COVID-19.

This clone counts as medium-sized. This chain joins TRBV9 and TRBJ2-1; D perhaps matches TRBD2 (6 bases). V lost 1 base, J lost 12 bases, and 23 bases lay in between. This CDR3 is built from 16 residues. CDR1 SGDLS and CDR2 YYNGEE come from the germline V gene. The CDR3 DNA is TGTGCCAGCAGCGTATACGAAGCGGTTACACTTAGCGGGCAGTTCTTC. Protein: CASSVYEAVTLSGQFF.

The chain employs TRBV28 and TRBJ2-3, with TRBD1 matching 12 bases. Losses at the gene ends were 6 bases for V and 2 bases for J; bases not matched to a gene: 3. Germline values: CDR1 MDHEN, CDR2 SYDVKM. This CDR3 spans 15 amino acids. The DNA of the CDR3 is TGTGCCAGCAGGGGGACAGGGGGCCTCACAGATACGCAGTATTTT. Protein sequence: CASRGTGGLTDTQYF.

The chain uses TRBV11-3 and TRBJ2-3; 8 nucleotides align to TRBD1. This CDR3 comprises 16 residues. V gave up 5 bases and J gave up 4 bases; unmatched junction bases: 11. In germline, CDR1 is SGHNT, CDR2 YENEEA. This CDR3 is CASSTDRDGSSDTQYF. Written as DNA, the CDR3 is TGTGCCAGCAGCACGGACAGGGATGGAAGTTCAGATACGCAGTATTTT. Full variable domain (rest looked up from reference TRBV11-3 and TRBJ2-3): EAGVVQSPRYKIIEKKQPVAFWCNPISGHNTLYWYLQNLGQGPELLIRYENEEAVDDSQLPKDRFSAERLKGVDSTLKIQPAELGDSAVYLCASSTDRDGSSDTQYFGPGTRLTVL.

The chain joins TRBV7-9 to TRBJ1-3; D remains ambiguous. The CDR3 is made up of 16 amino acids. V was cut by 5 bases and J by 2 bases, with 16 bases left in between. Germline CDR1 reads SEHNR; CDR2 reads FQNEAQ (reference sequence). The CDR3 protein is CASSQLTRNAGNTIYF. The CDR3 coding sequence is TGTGCCAGCAGCCAATTAACGAGGAACGCTGGAAACACCATATATTTT.

This clone was seen only a few times. This chain connects TRBV7-6 to TRBJ1-2; tentatively, D is TRBD1 (5 bases). The CDR3 extends over 14 amino acids. V was trimmed by 10 bases and J by 2 bases, leaving 17 bases between them. Per the germline V gene, CDR1 is SGHVS and CDR2 is FNYEAQ. The CDR3 nucleotides read TGTGCCACCTCCCCATTGGGGGGGAACTATGGCTACACCTTC. Translated, it gives CATSPLGGNYGYTF.

The V call is TRBV6-2 or TRBV6-3, the J call TRBJ1-5, with TRBD1 matching 8 bases. The CDR3 consists of 18 residues. Germline CDR1 is MNHEY and CDR2 is SVGEGT. After removal of 4 bases from V and 0 bases from J, the junction contained 11 bases not matched to a gene. CDR3 sequence reads: CASSSGQGLRYSNQPQHF. DNA of the CDR3: TGTGCCAGCAGTTCTGGACAGGGCCTACGATATAGCAATCAGCCCCAGCATTTT.

The CDR3 bases are TGTGCCAGCAGCCCAGGGGGAAATTCACCCCTCCACTTT. This gives the protein CASSPGGNSPLHF. This chain links TRBV7-2 with TRBJ1-6; 7 nucleotides agree with TRBD1. There are 13 residues in the CDR3. With V trimmed by 5 bases and J by 7 bases, 2 bases remained unmatched. Germline V lookup: CDR1 SGHTA, CDR2 FQGNSA. Variable domain in full (rest from reference TRBV7-2 and TRBJ1-6): GAGVSQSPSNKVTEKGKDVELRCDPISGHTALYWYRQSLGQGLEFLIYFQGNSAPDKSGLPSDRFSAERTGGSVSTLTIQRTQQEDSAVYLCASSPGGNSPLHFGNGTRLTVT.

The sample holds one count of this clone. The chain joins TRBV18 to TRBJ1-5, with 8 positions matching TRBD1. The germline V gene has CDR1 KGHSH and CDR2 LQKENI. CDR3 size: 16 residues. J gave up 0 bases and V 3 bases, and 4 bases lay outside the gene matches. CDR3 DNA sequence: TGTGCCAGCTCACCTTCCGACAGGGGTAGCAATCAGCCCCAGCATTTT. Protein sequence: CASSPSDRGSNQPQHF.

V and J are TRBV12-5 and TRBJ1-1; 7 bases match TRBD1. With 3 bases clipped from V and 3 bases from J, the junction kept 7 bases outside the gene matches. The germline gives CDR1 LGHNT, CDR2 FRNRAP. The CDR3 has 15 residues. DNA of the CDR3: TGTGCTAGTGGTTTCGGGGACAGTCGAGACACTGAAGCTTTCTTT. Encoded protein: CASGFGDSRDTEAFF.

This chain links TRBV6-2 or TRBV6-3 with TRBJ2-7; a possible D gene is TRBD2 (5 bases). V lost 2 bases and J lost 7, with 18 bases in between. Looked up from germline, CDR1 is MNHEY and CDR2 is SVGEGT. CDR3 length: 15 residues. CDR3 nucleotide sequence: TGTGCCAGCAGTTACAGTCAGCGAGGGTACGTGGAGCAGTACTTC. It translates to CASSYSQRGYVEQYF.

This chain links TRBV27 with TRBJ2-5, with 10 bases matching TRBD2. The CDR3 runs 17 residues. Germline V CDR1 and CDR2: MNHEY, SMNVEV (reference sequence). V trimming: 7 bases; J trimming: 1 base; junction bases outside the gene matches: 12. The CDR3 region has the DNA TGTGCCAGCAACTCCCGGAGGACTAGCGGACCCCAAGAGACCCAGTACTTC. It codes for CASNSRRTSGPQETQYF.

The rearrangement joins TRBV6-6 to TRBJ1-6; perhaps TRBD1 as D (6 bases). Per the germline V gene, CDR1 is MNHNY and CDR2 is SVGAGI (reference sequence). V was shortened by 2 bases and J by 5 bases, with 7 bases between the two germline ends. The CDR3 consists of 14 residues. CDR3 DNA: TGTGCCAGCAGTTACCGACAGGATAATTCACCCCTCCACTTT. Amino acid sequence: CASSYRQDNSPLHF.

This chain joins TRBV27 and TRBJ2-1, with 11 bases identical to TRBD1. The CDR3 totals 19 residues. V was pared by 3 bases and J by 0 bases, with 10 bases of the junction left unmatched. From germline, CDR1 is MNHEY and CDR2 SMNVEV (reference sequence). The CDR3, as DNA: TGTGCCAGCAGTTTGCGCGCCTCCGGGACAGGGGGCTCCTACAATGAGCAGTTCTTC. This gives the protein CASSLRASGTGGSYNEQFF.

The CDR3, as DNA: TGTGCCAGCAGCTTACGGGGGGTGGTTGAGCAGTTCTTC. It specifies CASSLRGVVEQFF. The rearrangement uses TRBV7-2 and TRBJ2-1; 7 bases line up with TRBD2. CDR1 SGHTA and CDR2 FQGNSA come from the germline V gene. V lost 2 bases and J lost 9; bases outside the gene matches: 4. The CDR3 consists of 13 residues. Supplemented by reference TRBV7-2 and TRBJ2-1, the full variable domain reads GAGVSQSPSNKVTEKGKDVELRCDPISGHTALYWYRQSLGQGLEFLIYFQGNSAPDKSGLPSDRFSAERTGGSVSTLTIQRTQQEDSAVYLCASSLRGVVEQFFGPGTRLTVL.

The chain is built from TRBV4-2 and TRBJ1-1; weak D call: TRBD1 (6 bases). The V and J ends lost 0 bases and 5 bases respectively, with 16 bases between them. CDR3 size: 16 residues. The germline V gene has CDR1 LGHNA and CDR2 YNFKEQ. CDR3: CASSQDRPGGETEAFF. In DNA, the CDR3 is TGTGCCAGCAGCCAAGACCGCCCGGGGGGCGAGACTGAAGCTTTCTTT.

This chain joins TRBV15 and TRBJ1-2; 7 bases are shared with TRBD1. The CDR3 extends over 16 amino acids. CDR1 is LNHNV and CDR2 is YYDKDF in the germline V gene (reference sequence). The ends lost 3 bases at V and 4 bases at J; junction bases unmatched: 11. The chain's CDR3 is CATSSSREGAGYGYTF. The CDR3 nucleotides read TGTGCCACCAGCAGTTCCCGGGAGGGGGCCGGCTATGGCTACACCTTC.

This clone was seen just once. This chain uses TRBV20-1 with TRBJ2-1; perhaps TRBD1 as D (5 bases). Trimming shortened V by 3 bases and J by 0 bases, and 9 bases separated the two germline ends. Germline loops: CDR1 DFQATT, CDR2 SNEGSKA (reference sequence). The CDR3 consists of 14 residues. CDR3 amino acids: CSASQGFSYNEQFF. In DNA, the CDR3 is TGCAGTGCTAGTCAGGGTTTCTCCTACAATGAGCAGTTCTTC.

Comments on this clone: This may arise from a read error, as a much more abundant clone is one base away. The V gene is TRBV27, the J gene TRBJ2-7, with a possible D match to TRBD1 (6 bases). Trimming shortened V by 3 bases and J by 2 bases, and 8 bases separated the two germline ends. Germline V gene sequence: CDR1 MNHEY, CDR2 SMNVEV (reference sequence). This CDR3 has 13 residues. This chain's CDR3 is CASSFGQPYEQYF. Written as DNA, the CDR3 is TGTGCCAGCAGTTTTGGACAGCCCTACGAGCAGTACTTC.

The rearrangement uses TRBV7-7 and TRBJ2-1, with D uncertain. Germline CDR1 reads SSHAT; CDR2 reads FNYEAQ (reference sequence). The CDR3 consists of 14 residues. V was shortened by 4 bases and J by 6 bases, with 13 bases between the two germline ends. The CDR3 DNA reads TGTGCCAGCAGCTCCCCTAGGATCCGCAATGAGCAGTTCTTC. It yields the protein CASSSPRIRNEQFF.

The V and J genes are TRBV5-8 and TRBJ2-5; 8 bases are shared with TRBD1. Germline V CDR1 and CDR2: SGHTS, YDEGEE. The trim removed 4 bases at V and 1 base at J, leaving 9 bases unmatched. The CDR3 has 16 amino acids. The CDR3 is CASSIGQGNTQETQYF. CDR3 coding DNA: TGTGCCAGCAGCATCGGACAGGGTAATACCCAAGAGACCCAGTACTTC. Full variable domain (outside the CDR3, taken from reference TRBV5-8 and TRBJ2-5): EAGVTQSPTHLIKTRGQQATLRCSPISGHTSVYWYQQALGLGLQFLLWYDEGEERNRGNFPPRFSGRQFPNYSSELNVNALELEDSALYLCASSIGQGNTQETQYFGPGTRLLVL.

DNA for the CDR3: TGTGCCAGCTCAGAGGGACTCGCGTCGACCTACAATGAGCAGTTCTTC. Translation: CASSEGLASTYNEQFF. The V call is TRBV18, the J call TRBJ2-1; D may be TRBD2 (6 bases). V was shortened by 5 bases and J by 2 bases, with 16 bases between the two germline ends. The CDR3 is made up of 16 amino acids. Germline loops: CDR1 KGHSH, CDR2 LQKENI.